Below are 23 T cell receptor beta chains sequenced from a single sample in a study of T cells after yellow fever vaccination. TCRdb re-called the 5' RACE reads with MiXCR, one entry per CDR3 protein. The sample has roughly 340,000 distinct CDR3 sequences, 4% seen once. The sequenced sample was PBMCs, obtained 5 days after the yellow fever booster vaccination. The source is a man younger than 35 who received the YFV17D yellow fever vaccine.

Ten or more counts support this clonotype. The rearrangement joins TRBV5-1 to TRBJ2-5, with 11 positions matching TRBD1. CDR1 is SGHRS, CDR2 YFSETQ, per germline. This CDR3 region has 15 residues. The junction had 7 bases not matched to a gene; V was cut back by 4 bases and J by 5 bases. The CDR3 loop is CASSGGQGGGETQYF. CDR3 nucleotide sequence: TGCGCCAGCAGCGGGGGACAGGGGGGAGGCGAGACCCAGTACTTC.

This clonotype showed up just a few times. The rearrangement uses TRBV11-2 and TRBJ2-3; 8 bases match TRBD2. Germline V lookup: CDR1 SGHAT, CDR2 FQNNGV. The CDR3 totals 17 residues. Trimming removed 4 bases from V and 6 bases from J; junction bases left unmatched: 15. CDR3: CASSSYRGLANRDTQYF. The CDR3 region has the DNA TGTGCCAGCAGCTCCTACCGAGGACTAGCCAACAGGGATACGCAGTATTTT.

This clonotype was observed many times. The chain's CDR3 is CASSLALGQDIQYF. The CDR3 coding sequence is TGTGCCAGCAGCTTGGCCCTGGGACAGGACATTCAGTACTTC. The chain uses TRBV5-6 and TRBJ2-4; 8 nucleotides line up with TRBD1. Trimming took 0 bases from V and 8 from J; bases not matched to a gene: 4. Germline CDR1 SGHDT, CDR2 YYEEEE. CDR3 size: 14 residues.

This clonotype showed up just a few times. This chain connects TRBV6-5 to TRBJ2-6; D is ambiguous. V was shortened by 0 bases and J by 2 bases, with 8 bases between the two germline ends. The CDR3 covers 16 residues. Germline V gives CDR1 MNHEY, CDR2 SVGAGI. The CDR3 DNA is TGTGCCAGCAGTTACTCTAACACCCCTGGGGCCAACGTCCTGACTTTC. Translated: CASSYSNTPGANVLTF.

This clonotype was observed a handful of times. The J gene is TRBJ1-1, the V gene TRBV27; D perhaps matches TRBD1 (5 bases). Germline CDR1 and CDR2: MNHEY and SMNVEV (reference sequence). V was shortened by 7 bases and J by 6 bases, with 21 bases between the two germline ends. The CDR3 has 15 residues. The CDR3 loop reads CASNELGDPVAEAFF. The DNA for the CDR3 is TGTGCCAGCAACGAACTCGGGGACCCTGTCGCTGAAGCTTTCTTT.

The chain is built from TRBV19 and TRBJ2-6, with a possible D match to TRBD1 (5 bases). V was clipped by 2 bases and J by 0 bases, with 11 bases between them. Germline lookup yields CDR1 LNHDA and CDR2 SQIVND (reference sequence). CDR3 length: 17 residues. The CDR3 bases are TGTGCCAGTAGTATACCTCGACAGAGCTCTGGGGCCAACGTCCTGACTTTC. Its protein is CASSIPRQSSGANVLTF.

Only a few counts were recorded for this clonotype. V and J are TRBV7-2 and TRBJ1-3, with a tentative D call TRBD1 (5 bases). The CDR3 loop spans 16 amino acids. CDR1 is SGHTA, CDR2 FQGNSA, per germline. V was pared by 5 bases and J by 1 base, with 15 bases between. The CDR3 bases are TGTGCCAGCAGCGCCCAGGCAGGGATATCTGGAAACACCATATATTTT. Residues: CASSAQAGISGNTIYF.

A few counts support this clonotype. V is TRBV4-3 and J is TRBJ2-3; D is unclear. The germline V gene encodes CDR1 LGHNA and CDR2 YSLEER. The germline V and J ends were trimmed by 1 base and 0 bases, with 2 bases remaining between them. This CDR3 comprises 13 residues. This CDR3 is CASSQASTDTQYF. The DNA of the CDR3 is TGCGCCAGCAGCCAAGCAAGCACAGATACGCAGTATTTT.

This clonotype was seen only a few times. The chain uses TRBV7-8 and TRBJ1-4; TRBD1 might be the D (6 bases). Germline V CDR1 and CDR2: SGHVS, FQNEAQ. The CDR3 spans 15 residues. V was clipped by 1 base and J by 8 bases, with 14 bases between them. Written as DNA, the CDR3 is TGTGCCAGCAGCTTAGTAAGGGGGGTGGAGGAAAAACTGTTTTTT. Its translation is CASSLVRGVEEKLFF.

This chain joins TRBV5-1 and TRBJ2-3; 8 positions agree with TRBD2. CDR1 and CDR2 from the germline V gene are SGHRS and YFSETQ. Germline trimming cut 4 bases from V and 2 bases from J; bases unmatched to any gene: 6. The CDR3 loop spans 15 amino acids. CDR3 residues: CASSRTSRDTDTQYF. The CDR3, as DNA: TGCGCCAGCAGCCGGACTAGCAGGGACACAGATACGCAGTATTTT.

Only a few counts were recorded for this clonotype. The chain has TRBV7-9 and TRBJ1-4, with D uncertain. With 1 base removed from V and 4 bases from J, the gap between germline ends came to 13 bases. The CDR3 runs 16 residues. Germline V lookup: CDR1 SEHNR, CDR2 FQNEAQ (reference sequence). The CDR3 sequence is CASSLGVGVDNEKLFF. CDR3 sequence (DNA): TGTGCCAGCAGCTTAGGCGTCGGGGTTGATAATGAAAAACTGTTTTTT.

This chain joins TRBV29-1 and TRBJ2-1; D is ambiguous. CDR1 and CDR2 from the germline V gene are SQVTM and ANQGSEA. Trimming took 4 bases from V and 8 from J, leaving 12 bases between them. This CDR3 is built from 12 residues. The CDR3 loop is CSVGASHHEQFF. CDR3 nucleotides: TGCAGCGTTGGTGCCTCTCACCATGAGCAGTTCTTC.

The CDR3, as DNA: TGTGCCAGTAGTATACTGACAGGGCCAGGTTCACCCCTCCACTTT. Protein: CASSILTGPGSPLHF. The V gene is TRBV19, the J gene TRBJ1-6, with 7 bases lining up with TRBD1. The CDR3 is 15 residues long. Germline lookup yields CDR1 LNHDA and CDR2 SQIVND (reference sequence). Trimming cost V 2 bases and J 9 bases; bases outside gene matches: 7. Based on the CDR3 plus reference TRBV19 and TRBJ1-6, the full variable domain is DGGITQSPKYLFRKEGQNVTLSCEQNLNHDAMYWYRQDPGQGLRLIYYSQIVNDFQKGDIAEGYSVSREKKESFPLTVTSAQKNPTAFYLCASSILTGPGSPLHFGNGTRLTVT.

The rearrangement links TRBV2 to TRBJ2-3; 11 bases agree with TRBD2. Germline V CDR1 and CDR2: SNHLY, FYNNEI. J was trimmed by 4 bases and V by 7 bases; bases with no gene match: 4. The CDR3 runs 14 residues. CDR3: CASTRSGGADTQYF. The CDR3 DNA is TGTGCCAGCACCCGTAGCGGGGGGGCAGATACGCAGTATTTT.

The rearrangement joins TRBV7-9 to TRBJ2-5, with 8 bases identical to TRBD2. This CDR3 has 16 residues. Trimming at V came to 5 bases and at J to 1 base, leaving 9 bases not matched to a gene. Germline V gene sequence: CDR1 SEHNR, CDR2 FQNEAQ (reference sequence). CDR3 sequence (DNA): TGTGCCAGCAGCGGGCCGGCGGGGGGATTCCAAGAGACCCAGTACTTC. Protein sequence: CASSGPAGGFQETQYF.

J is TRBJ2-7 and V is TRBV7-2; 7 bases agree with TRBD1. Trimming at V came to 3 bases and at J to 7 bases, leaving 9 bases not matched to a gene. The CDR3 consists of 14 residues. Looked up from germline, CDR1 is SGHTA and CDR2 is FQGNSA. Written as DNA, the CDR3 is TGTGCCAGCAGCTTCGATCAGGGGGTTAAAGAGCAGTACTTC. Translation: CASSFDQGVKEQYF.

The rearrangement joins TRBV7-2 to TRBJ2-1; 9 bases are a match to TRBD2. V gave up 2 bases and J gave up 7 bases; unmatched junction bases: 9. Germline V lookup: CDR1 SGHTA, CDR2 FQGNSA. The CDR3 has 16 residues. The DNA for the CDR3 is TGTGCCAGCAGCTTACGGTATAGCGGGGGAGGGAATGAGCAGTTCTTC. Its translation: CASSLRYSGGGNEQFF.

The chain carries TRBV6-2 or TRBV6-3 and TRBJ2-1; the D gene is possibly TRBD2 (6 bases). The length of the CDR3 is 15 residues. Trimming stripped 6 bases from V and 1 base from J, with 13 bases between. The germline V gene encodes CDR1 MNHEY and CDR2 SVGEGT. The CDR3 DNA sequence: TGTGCCAGCAGCCCCCCGGAGGGGTCCTACAATGAGCAGTTCTTC. It translates to CASSPPEGSYNEQFF.

This clonotype occurred a few times. The chain recombines TRBV7-2 with TRBJ2-7; tentatively, D is TRBD1 (6 bases). This CDR3 has 13 residues. Germline V gives CDR1 SGHTA, CDR2 FQGNSA. V lost 5 bases and J 2 bases, leaving 10 bases between the germline ends. This CDR3 reads CASSARTAYEQYF. CDR3 in DNA: TGTGCCAGCAGCGCACGGACAGCCTACGAGCAGTACTTC.

The chain carries TRBV20-1 and TRBJ1-1; unclear D gene. There are 16 residues in the CDR3. Trimming removed 0 bases at V and 1 base at J, with 15 bases between. CDR1 is DFQATT and CDR2 is SNEGSKA in the germline V gene (reference sequence). The CDR3 nucleotides are TGCAGTGCTAGAGACCGTTTCGGGAATGCGAACACTGAAGCTTTCTTT. It is translated as CSARDRFGNANTEAFF.

This clonotype showed up many times. This rearrangement joins TRBV4-2 to TRBJ2-5, with TRBD2 as a possible D gene (6 bases). Per the germline V gene, CDR1 is LGHNA and CDR2 is YNFKEQ. V was shortened by 4 bases and J by 5 bases, with 20 bases between the two germline ends. CDR3 size: 16 residues. Here the CDR3 reads CASSRSYRDSRETQYF. CDR3 bases: TGTGCCAGCAGCCGTTCGTACCGGGACTCCAGGGAGACCCAGTACTTC.

This clonotype was counted between two and nine times. V usage is TRBV20-1 and J usage is TRBJ1-6; possible D gene TRBD1, 5 bases. This CDR3 region has 15 residues. The V end lost 0 bases, the J end lost 8 bases, and 14 bases lay between the germline ends. Germline CDR1 is DFQATT and CDR2 is SNEGSKA (reference sequence). The CDR3, as DNA: TGCAGTGCTAGAGACTTTAAGGGGATGGATTCACCCCTCCACTTT. This sequence encodes CSARDFKGMDSPLHF.

This chain links TRBV5-1 with TRBJ1-3; D gene ambiguous. The germline V gene encodes CDR1 SGHRS and CDR2 YFSETQ. V dropped 0 bases and J dropped 0 bases, with 10 bases sitting between them. The CDR3 runs 16 residues. The CDR3 region is CASSLESGLSGNTIYF. As DNA, the CDR3 is TGCGCCAGCAGCTTGGAGTCGGGTCTCTCTGGAAACACCATATATTTT.